This paragraph covers one T cell receptor beta chain sequence. Its antigen is unknown. Nothing much larger sits one base from this clone, and base qualities are not available. This entry comes from a study of T-cell reconstitution after alpha-beta-depleted transplantation in children (dated by TCRdb to 2015 to 2016). The study in broad terms: T-cell immune reconstitution after TCRalphabeta/CD19-depleted allogeneic hematopoietic cell transplantation in children was quantitatively tracked in the study by means of TCR repertoire profiling.

Results the study describes overall, beyond this receptor: In some patients, the high TCRbeta diversity seen at day 60 was put down to recipient T cells and intrathymic progenitors that had survived conditioning. Apparently early alphabetaT-cell count recovery about two months after transplant reportedly relied on only several hundred rapidly expanded clones derived from non-depleted graft cells. Over the following months the frequencies of hyperexpanded clones went down, and after one year T-cell counts and TCRbeta diversity were mostly credited to newly produced T cells.

The intended sense of this specimen's treatment or condition label: allogeneic hematopoietic cell transplantation with graft depleted of TCRalphabeta T cells and CD19 B cells. Transplant recipients were children who received TCRalphabeta/CD19-depleted allogeneic hematopoietic cell grafts. The germline V gene (reference sequence) provides CDR1 DFQATT and CDR2 SNEGSKA. V is reduced by 0 bases and J by 10 bases, leaving a spacing of 15 bases between them. CDR3 length: 14 amino acids, cysteine to phenylalanine. CDR3 DNA only is kept here, 42 bases in frame from base 1. The protocol used for the library was PCR. Data came from an Illumina HiSeq 2500. TCR libraries were prepared with molecular barcoding, using unique molecular identifiers to normalize TCRbeta repertoire quantification. In-frame beta chains were kept once TCRdb had trimmed the public reads at Q25 with fastp and called clones with MiXCR. Entries are consolidated by CDR3 protein sequence, retaining the most common genes and DNA. The sample includes tens of thousands of distinct CDR3 sequences, with roughly 45% observed a single time. The ten largest clones capture approximately 98% of the sample.

The source of this sequence is a male patient younger than 18 who had a stem cell transplant for acute lymphoblastic leukemia, so the T cells may come from the graft donor. Here the chain combines TRBV20-1 and TRBJ1-4; tentative D gene TRBD1, with 5 bases matching. Specimen: PBMCs, mostly from graft donor cells, collected 360 days after TCRalphabeta/CD19-depleted stem cell transplant. The CDR3 corresponds to CSARDTVRGVKLFF. The sequenced DNA is TGCAGTGCTAGAGATACGGTTCGGGGGGTAAAACTGTTTTTT.